This record concerns one T cell receptor (beta chain) sequence. The sample is drawn from a study of blood T cell repertoires in COVID-19. Across the study: Samples of COVID-19 (acute and convalescent) were obtained from the United States, Italy and Spain. In each case, the material was cDNA or gDNA derived from T cells, B-cell-depleted T cells, or PBMCs.

Authors' analysis steps: Estimation of nucleated cell counts relied on the amplification of reference gene primers. Only in-frame clones appear in the TCRdb table, and some are missing; sequencing was by immunoSEQ multiplex PCR. V and J calls plus clone size are reproduced from that table; the DNA served to infer D and trimming. In the table there are roughly 39,000 clones, approximately 94% of which are singletons. V lost 7 bases and J lost 0; bases outside the gene matches: 5. The CDR3 loop spans 15 amino acids. Germline lookup yields CDR1 SGHNT and CDR2 YYREEE (reference sequence). The chain is built from TRBV5-4 and TRBJ2-2; 8 bases align to TRBD2. The clonotype was recovered from a human donor with active COVID-19. The donor label of this sample is uncertain. Sequenced material: peripheral blood. The CDR3: CASRDSGTNTGELFF. DNA for the CDR3: TGTGCCAGCCGCGATAGCGGGACGAACACCGGGGAGCTGTTTTTT. Full variable domain (missing parts from reference TRBV5-4 and TRBJ2-2): ETGVTQSPTHLIKTRGQQVTLRCSSQSGHNTVSWYQQALGQGPQFIFQYYREEENGRGNFPPRFSGLQFPNYSSELNVNALELDDSALYLCASRDSGTNTGELFFGEGSRLTVL.